These T cell receptor beta chains were read from a single sample in a study of Ad26.COV2.S vaccination and SARS-CoV-2 variants. Here immunoSEQ multiplex PCR was the method, and the copy in TCRdb shows in-frame clones only, minus some. Of about 350,000 clones in the sample, 92% were seen once. The material was peripheral blood, obtained after recovery from COVID-19. The receptor source for this set is a human donor who had recovered from COVID-19. Both conserved end residues are part of each CDR3.

V	CDR3
TRBV5-1	CASSSAGQSITYEQYF
TRBV3-1/TRBV3-2	CASSRQGYNEKLFF
TRBV19	CASSSPGGQPSNQPQHF
TRBV4-2	CASSHRSGGAYEQYF
TRBV5-4	CASSSGLNSGQNYGYTF
TRBV7-9	CATATGLGTYEQYF
TRBV5-5	CASSRGWGVQNEQFF
TRBV27	CASSLGGGQFF
TRBV7-2	CASSFDRDYHGYTF
TRBV23-1	CASSSPGWEGTGTGELFF
TRBV5-1	CASSYFSYNEQFF
TRBV18	CASSQDRTTYEQYF
TRBV5-1	CASSPTGGGTGPDYGYTF
TRBV19	CASSIRDEQYF
TRBV7-3	CASSLGGSLGTQYF
TRBV7-9	CASMVGTIYNEQFF
TRBV5-4	CASSPNPALAGTDTQYF
TRBV5-1	CASSLASGYGGYTF
TRBV2	CASSEALYGGQFF
TRBV4-3	CASSQGPANTGELFF
TRBV5-1	CASSFMSVGYEQYF
TRBV19	CASSDQLDTLWAFF
TRBV27	CASSLGTVNTEAFF
TRBV4-2	CASSLDDYNEQFF